One TCR beta chain is described in this entry. The target antigen is unknown. These data belong to a study of shared clonotypes between healthy human individuals. General study results and limits: On the whole, naive subsets had larger estimated richness than memory subsets had.

Trimming left V 1 base short and J 4 bases short, with 4 bases between. Per germline, CDR1 LNHNV and CDR2 YYDKDF (reference sequence). The length of the CDR3 is 12 residues. Clones were sequenced by immunoSEQ multiplex PCR, and TCRdb holds only the in-frame ones, with some missing. The table shows around 1.1 million clones, with approximately 75% occurring only once. Those who donated were healthy HIV-negative adults, with no recent acute infections or vaccinations reported. Into CD45RA+ naive and CD45RA-negative memory subsets, the CD4+ cells were split. Sample: memory CD4+ T cells from PBMCs. Subset specified: CD45RA-negative fraction. This chain connects TRBV15 to TRBJ1-1; no clear D gene. This receptor was obtained from a young man in good health. Some clones in this sample may be carry-over from other donors' samples. DNA for the CDR3: TGTGCCACCAGCAGAGGTCCCACTGAAGCTTTCTTT. Translation gives CATSRGPTEAFF.